This T cell receptor (beta chain) derives from a study of blood T cell repertoires in COVID-19 (TCRdb year 2020). Broadly, across the study: Collaborator samples came from the United States, Italy and Spain and covered acute and convalescent phases of COVID-19. The prospective study material was composed of cDNA or gDNA derived from T cells, B-cell-depleted T cells, or PBMCs. The dataset comprised deeply sampled blood TCRbeta repertoires from subjects exposed to, actively infected with, or recovered from COVID-19. A freely available public database, intended as a resource for researchers studying the immune response to SARS-CoV-2, is where the repertoires were released. The samples were drawn from two sources: the first 160 participants of the ongoing ImmuneRACE study, and over 950 subjects contributed by 6 global collaborators. A de-identified subject ID, COVID-19 status, age in years and sex were almost always included in the sample metadata. Where available, HLA class I and class II types were obtained from metadata supplied by the sample provider rather than from assay-based typing. General findings and caveats noted by the study authors: The amount of clinical and demographic metadata varied by source and participant and was provided uncurated.

This clone was observed a single time. There is no known antigen for this receptor. Base qualities were left out, and no much larger clone turns up one base away. Each collaborating institution followed its own protocols to collect whole blood in K2EDTA tubes. For TCRbeta analysis, collaborators shipped samples in one of three forms: frozen whole blood, isolated PBMCs, or DNA extracted from either of those sample types. The immunoSEQ Assay, a bias-controlled multiplex PCR, was used to amplify TCRbeta CDR3 regions from genomic DNA. From the authors' description of their analysis: The number of nucleated cells in each sample was estimated from the amplification of reference gene primers within the assay. Sequence reads were collapsed and filtered to measure the absolute abundance of every unique TCRbeta CDR3 rearrangement. For each sample, productive Simpson clonality was calculated as the square root of Simpson's diversity index across productive rearrangements. TCRdb obtained this table from immuneACCESS and retained in-frame rearrangements with V and J assigned. These tables miss some clones; where compared with another copy, unresolved V genes account for less than half of the shortfall, and the remainder is unexplained. V, J and clone size are taken as reported in that table, and D and trimming were inferred from the DNA itself. The sample includes 70,000 to 95,000 clones, with around 90% observed a single time. Nearly 5% of the sample lies in the top ten.

Based on the germline V gene, the CDR1 and CDR2 sequences are SGHRS and YFSETQ. From V the trimming removes 4 bases and from J it removes 3 bases, while the gene matches leave 11 bases of the junction unaccounted for. Its CDR3 holds 18 amino acids, cysteine through phenylalanine. The retained sequence is limited to the CDR3, 54 bases, with the frame set at the first base. The clonotype comes from an elderly woman with acute or convalescent COVID-19. What was sequenced was peripheral blood. This chain is built from TRBV5-1 and TRBJ2-5; TRBD2 fits 14 bases in the junction. The CDR3 here reads CASSPRPTSGGAKETQYF. The DNA sequence is TGCGCCAGCAGCCCTAGACCGACTAGCGGGGGGGCGAAAGAGACCCAGTACTTC.